These 19 T cell receptor beta chains were all obtained from the same sample, sequenced in a study of post-analysis software for immune sequencing data (dated by TCRdb to the mid-2010s). Study-wide findings and limitations: Significantly higher frequencies in patients than in controls were found for several TRBV segments, including TRBV5-6, TRBV5-1 and TRBV20-1.

The method behind the library was PCR. Sequencing was carried out with an Illumina HiSeq 2500. Unique molecular identifiers were incorporated into TCR beta cDNA libraries to reduce PCR and sequencing biases. The public reads were quality trimmed at Q25 with fastp and then assembled into clones with MiXCR by TCRdb, keeping productive beta chains. Every CDR3 protein is listed once, alongside the most common genes and DNA of its rows. Present in this sample are 170,000 or so distinct CDR3 sequences, 30% of which were seen just once. Approximately 1.6% of the sample belongs to the ten largest clones. Their antigens remain unidentified. Sequences were obtained from blood. The receptors were gathered from a girl aged 10 to 17 with multiple sclerosis.

There are a few counts of this clonotype. The chain carries TRBV20-1 and TRBJ2-7; no firm D call. CDR3 length: 14 amino acids. Trimming pared 0 bases from V and 4 bases from J, leaving 13 bases between. The germline CDR1 and CDR2 sequences are DFQATT and SNEGSKA (reference sequence). As DNA, the CDR3 is TGCAGTGCTAGAGATGGTCGCGGAACGTACGAGCAGTACTTC. It codes for CSARDGRGTYEQYF.

In regard to this clonotype: One junction end does not reproduce the germline sequence, and a read error may be involved. J is TRBJ1-5 and V is TRBV18, with D maybe TRBD1 (5 bases). The CDR3 loop spans 15 amino acids. Germline loops: CDR1 KGHSH, CDR2 LQKENI. The CDR3 DNA sequence: TGTGCCGGCTCACCGGGTTGGGGAGGGGATCAGCCCCAGCATTTT. Translated, it gives CAGSPGWGGDQPQHF.

Points on this clonotype: A much larger clone sits a single nucleotide away, making a read error possible. The rearrangement links TRBV25-1 to TRBJ2-7, with no clear D. This CDR3 has 13 residues. Germline-derived CDR1 and CDR2 are MGHDK and SYGVNS. Trimming pared 6 bases from V and 7 bases from J, leaving 16 bases between. CDR3 sequence: CASSADGYNEQYF. The CDR3 bases are TGTGCCAGCAGCGCGGACGGGTACAATGAGCAGTACTTC.

The chain carries TRBV2 and TRBJ2-2; D might be TRBD1 or TRBD2, each matching 5 bases. The CDR3 has 15 amino acids. With 4 bases removed from V and 3 bases from J, the gap between germline ends came to 12 bases. CDR1 is SNHLY, CDR2 FYNNEI, per germline. The CDR3 coding sequence is TGTGCCAGCAGTGGGGGGAGTCGGGACACCGGGGAGCTGTTTTTT. It yields the protein CASSGGSRDTGELFF. The full variable domain, rest sourced from reference TRBV2 and TRBJ2-2, is EPEVTQTPSHQVTQMGQEVILRCVPISNHLYFYWYRQILGQKVEFLVSFYNNEISEKSEIFDDQFSVERPDGSNFTLKIRSTKLEDSAMYFCASSGGSRDTGELFFGEGSRLTVL.

V and J are TRBV27 and TRBJ1-5; D ambiguous. The germline V gene has CDR1 MNHEY and CDR2 SMNVEV (reference sequence). This CDR3 is 15 amino acids long. The germline V and J ends were trimmed by 2 bases and 0 bases, with 8 bases remaining between them. The CDR3 spells CASSLNGGSNQPQHF. Here the CDR3 DNA reads TGTGCCAGCAGTTTAAATGGTGGTAGCAATCAGCCCCAGCATTTT.

Many counts were recorded for this clonotype. The V and J genes are TRBV5-1 and TRBJ2-4; 11 positions agree with TRBD1. Germline trimming cut 4 bases from V and 13 bases from J; bases unmatched to any gene: 7. The CDR3 covers 13 residues. Germline CDR1 reads SGHRS; CDR2 reads YFSETQ. CDR3 protein: CASSPGTGGVQYF. Written as DNA, the CDR3 is TGCGCCAGCAGCCCCGGGACAGGGGGAGTGCAGTACTTC.

This clonotype was found many times. The genes are TRBV7-2 and TRBJ1-2, with D unresolved. The CDR3 extends over 13 amino acids. Trimming removed 1 base at V and 4 bases at J, with 7 bases between. The V gene's germline CDR1 is SGHTA and CDR2 FQGNSA. The CDR3 DNA reads as TGTGCCAGCAGCTTAGTAACCGTCTATGGCTACACCTTC. Its translation is CASSLVTVYGYTF.

This sequence joins TRBV4-1 and TRBJ2-3; 14 nucleotides align to TRBD2. V dropped 5 bases and J dropped 5; count of bases not matched to a gene: 3. Germline assignment: CDR1 MGHRA and CDR2 YSYEKL. There are 15 residues in the CDR3. Here the CDR3 reads CASSVGLAGVDTQYF. In DNA form, the CDR3 reads TGCGCCAGCAGCGTGGGACTAGCGGGAGTAGATACGCAGTATTTT.

This clonotype occurred a few times. The V call is TRBV28, the J call TRBJ2-7, with TRBD1 matching over 7 bases. The CDR3 is made up of 15 amino acids. Germline lookup yields CDR1 MDHEN and CDR2 SYDVKM. After removal of 6 bases from V and 0 bases from J, the junction contained 8 bases not matched to a gene. The CDR3 DNA is TGTGCCAGCAGCTCACCGGGACAGAGCTCCTACGAGCAGTACTTC. It yields the protein CASSSPGQSSYEQYF.

The chain is built from TRBV9 and TRBJ2-7, with 8 bases that match TRBD2. The V gene end was trimmed by 2 bases and the J gene end by 2 bases; junction bases not matched to a gene: 3. This CDR3 is 14 amino acids long. Germline assignment: CDR1 SGDLS and CDR2 YYNGEE. The CDR3 region has the DNA TGTGCCAGCAGCGTCCTAGCGGGCACCTACGAGCAGTACTTC. Protein sequence: CASSVLAGTYEQYF.

This clonotype was recorded at least ten times. This chain links TRBV20-1 with TRBJ2-7, with a weak D call TRBD2 (6 bases). V lost 0 bases and J 0 bases, leaving 15 bases between the germline ends. This CDR3 comprises 16 residues. CDR1 and CDR2 (germline): DFQATT, SNEGSKA (reference sequence). The CDR3, as DNA: TGCAGTGCTAGAGATAGGAACGGGAGTATCTCCTACGAGCAGTACTTC. It encodes CSARDRNGSISYEQYF.

This clonotype was detected a few times. The chain joins TRBV5-1 to TRBJ2-1, with 7 bases fitting TRBD2. Per germline, CDR1 SGHRS and CDR2 YFSETQ. J was trimmed by 4 bases and V by 4 bases; bases with no gene match: 8. This CDR3 has 15 residues. CDR3 sequence (DNA): TGCGCCAGCAGCCTCACGTCTAGCGGATACAATGAGCAGTTCTTC. It codes for CASSLTSSGYNEQFF.

This clonotype came up many times. This rearrangement joins TRBV29-1 to TRBJ2-7, with D perhaps assigned TRBD1 or TRBD2 (6 bases each). Germline CDR1 SQVTM, CDR2 ANQGSEA. The V end lost 4 bases, the J end lost 5 bases, and 9 bases lay between the germline ends. The CDR3 contains 11 residues. CDR3 region: CSVVRGHEQYF. The CDR3 DNA follows: TGCAGCGTTGTTCGGGGGCACGAGCAGTACTTC.

The chain has TRBV7-9 and TRBJ1-1; D ambiguous. Trimming shortened V by 5 bases and J by 4 bases, and 11 bases separated the two germline ends. Germline assignment: CDR1 SEHNR and CDR2 FQNEAQ (reference sequence). The CDR3 has 13 residues. CDR3 sequence reads: CASSPGWGTEAFF. CDR3 bases: TGTGCCAGCAGCCCCGGGTGGGGCACTGAAGCTTTCTTT.

The table lists this clonotype with many counts. This chain connects TRBV30 to TRBJ1-2, with D hard to call. Trimming took off 3 bases at V and 0 bases at J, with 11 bases between the two ends. CDR3 length equals 14 residues. Germline V gene data show CDR1 as GTSNPN and CDR2 as SVGIG (reference sequence). Here the CDR3 reads CAWSLDAANYGYTF. CDR3 nucleotide sequence: TGTGCCTGGAGCTTGGACGCAGCTAACTATGGCTACACCTTC. Full variable domain (missing parts from reference TRBV30 and TRBJ1-2): SQTIHQWPATLVQPVGSPLSLECTVEGTSNPNLYWYRQAAGRGLQLLFYSVGIGQISSEVPQNLSASRPQDRQFILSSKKLLLSDSGFYLCAWSLDAANYGYTFGSGTRLTVV.

This chain links TRBV3-1 with TRBJ2-7; weak D call: TRBD1 (6 bases). The CDR3 is 15 residues long. Germline V gene data show CDR1 as LGHDT and CDR2 as YNNKEL (reference sequence). V was shortened by 4 bases and J by 3 bases, with 16 bases between the two germline ends. The CDR3 DNA follows: TGTGCCAGCAGCCTCTGGGGGCACAGTAACTACGAGCAGTACTTC. The encoded protein is CASSLWGHSNYEQYF.

This clonotype was counted between two and nine times. Given a much more abundant clone one base away, this may be a read error. V is TRBV12-3 or TRBV12-4 and J is TRBJ2-7, with D unresolved. CDR3 length equals 15 residues. The CDR3 DNA sequence: TGTGCCAGCAGTTTAGCCACCGTACTCGCGACCGAGCGGTACTTC. It yields the protein CASSLATVLATERYF.

This chain joins TRBV6-5 and TRBJ2-2; 11 bases line up with TRBD1. J gave up 5 bases and V 5 bases, and 7 bases lay outside the gene matches. The CDR3 runs to 16 residues. Germline-derived CDR1 and CDR2 are MNHEY and SVGAGI. The CDR3 is CASSPGQGAFTGELFF. In DNA, the CDR3 is TGTGCCAGCAGTCCAGGACAGGGGGCGTTTACCGGGGAGCTGTTTTTT.

This clonotype was counted at least ten times. CDR3 nucleotides: TGTGCCAGCAGCTTAGGGGGACTAGCGGGCCAAGAGACCCAGTACTTC. It yields the protein CASSLGGLAGQETQYF. V usage is TRBV7-2 and J usage is TRBJ2-5; TRBD2 matches at 12 bases. The CDR3 totals 16 residues. In germline, CDR1 is SGHTA, CDR2 FQGNSA. V lost 1 base to trimming and J lost 1 base; unmatched junction nucleotides: 1.